Following are 21 T cell receptor beta chains from one sample sequenced in a study of shared clonotypes between healthy human individuals. Sequencing used immunoSEQ multiplex PCR; TCRdb keeps in-frame clones, though not all of them. This repertoire shows around 200,000 clones, 90% to 95% found once; its top ten account for 0.067%. Sequenced material: naive CD4+ T cells sorted from blood. Sample subset: CD45RA+ positively selected. The receptors were gathered from a woman in her twenties or thirties in good health.

The genes are TRBV18 and TRBJ2-5; no clear D gene. Germline V CDR1 and CDR2: KGHSH, LQKENI. This CDR3 is built from 15 residues. V was trimmed by 1 base and J by 5 bases, leaving 14 bases between them. The CDR3 nucleotides are TGTGCCAGCTCACCACGGCGCAGCCCCCGGGAGACCCAGTACTTC. This gives the protein CASSPRRSPRETQYF.

This chain uses TRBV25-1 with TRBJ2-5; 8 bases line up with TRBD2. The CDR3 has 14 residues. The germline V gene encodes CDR1 MGHDK and CDR2 SYGVNS. V dropped 6 bases and J dropped 4; count of bases not matched to a gene: 7. CDR3 in DNA: TGTGCCAGCAGCCAGACTAGCGCGCCAGAGACCCAGTACTTC. Amino acids: CASSQTSAPETQYF. The full variable domain, its missing parts supplied by reference TRBV25-1 and TRBJ2-5, is EADIYQTPRYLVIGTGKKITLECSQTMGHDKMYWYQQDPGMELHLIHYSYGVNSTEKGDLSSESTVSRIRTEHFPLTLESARPSHTSQYLCASSQTSAPETQYFGPGTRLLVL.

The chain couples TRBV6-6 to TRBJ1-1; 7 bases are a match to TRBD1. Germline loops: CDR1 MNHNY, CDR2 SVGAGI (reference sequence). The V and J ends lost 0 bases and 5 bases, in that order; junction bases with no gene match: 9. The CDR3 loop spans 16 amino acids. CDR3 bases: TGTGCCAGCAGTTACTCGACAGGGAGAAGTGGTACTGAAGCTTTCTTT. This codes for CASSYSTGRSGTEAFF.

The chain combines TRBV28 with TRBJ1-3; TRBD1 aligns across 10 bases. The V segment lost 1 base and the J segment 4 bases; nucleotides outside the gene matches: 13. There are 19 residues in the CDR3. Germline V gene lookup returns CDR1 MDHEN and CDR2 SYDVKM. The CDR3 DNA reads TGTGCCAGCAGTTTATTTCTGGGACAGGGGACCCCTCGCGGAAACACCATATATTTT. Translated: CASSLFLGQGTPRGNTIYF.

This clone was counted a single time. This chain joins TRBV28 and TRBJ2-5, with TRBD1 matching 9 bases. The J call is in doubt because the DNA end fits TRBJ2-7 better. Germline V gene sequence: CDR1 MDHEN, CDR2 SYDVKM. The CDR3 is made up of 15 amino acids. The CDR3 protein is CASSSPGTGNHEQYF. The CDR3 coding sequence is TGTGCCAGCAGTTCGCCCGGGACAGGGAACCACGAGCAGTACTTC.

This chain uses TRBV18 with TRBJ2-7; 8 bases are shared with TRBD2. From germline, CDR1 is KGHSH and CDR2 LQKENI. V lost 3 bases, J lost 4 bases, and 2 bases stayed unmatched. The CDR3 has 13 amino acids. This chain's CDR3 is CASSPASGYEQYF. In nucleotides, the CDR3 is TGTGCCAGCTCACCGGCTAGCGGGTACGAGCAGTACTTC.

This chain links TRBV5-1 with TRBJ2-7; TRBD2 matches 14 bases. With 5 bases clipped from V and 6 bases from J, the junction kept 7 bases outside the gene matches. This CDR3 has 15 amino acids. Germline CDR1 is SGHRS and CDR2 is YFSETQ. The CDR3 here is CASRYGTSGSGEQYF. In nucleotides, the CDR3 is TGCGCCAGCAGATACGGGACTAGCGGGAGTGGCGAGCAGTACTTC.

This chain connects TRBV4-1 to TRBJ2-3, with no clear D. The germline CDR1 and CDR2 sequences are MGHRA and YSYEKL. Trimming took 1 base from V and 0 from J, leaving 8 bases between them. The CDR3 extends over 15 amino acids. This CDR3 is CASSQATLSTDTQYF. CDR3 nucleotide sequence: TGCGCCAGCAGCCAAGCGACACTCAGCACAGATACGCAGTATTTT.

The V call is TRBV29-1, the J call TRBJ1-1; no firm D call. Germline V gene data show CDR1 as SQVTM and CDR2 as ANQGSEA. V lost 2 bases and J lost 7, with 8 bases in between. The CDR3 loop spans 11 amino acids. The DNA of the CDR3 is TGCAGCGTTGAACCGGCCCTTGAAGCTTTCTTT. Protein: CSVEPALEAFF.

This chain's CDR3 is CASSPRLVNEQFF. Here the CDR3 DNA reads TGTGCCAGCAGCCCCAGACTAGTCAATGAGCAGTTCTTC. The chain links TRBV5-6 to TRBJ2-1; maybe TRBD2 (6 bases). This CDR3 is 13 amino acids long. Trimming took off 4 bases at V and 6 bases at J, with 11 bases between the two ends. Germline V gene lookup returns CDR1 SGHDT and CDR2 YYEEEE. The full variable domain, its missing parts supplied by reference TRBV5-6 and TRBJ2-1, is DAGVTQSPTHLIKTRGQQVTLRCSPKSGHDTVSWYQQALGQGPQFIFQYYEEEERQRGNFPDRFSGHQFPNYSSELNVNALLLGDSALYLCASSPRLVNEQFFGPGTRLTVL.

The chain has TRBV7-6 and TRBJ2-3; 7 bases line up with TRBD1. The CDR3 has 14 residues. The germline gives CDR1 SGHVS, CDR2 FNYEAQ. Trimming took 6 bases from V and 4 from J; bases not matched to a gene: 7. The CDR3 reads CASSSRDSSDTQYF. The CDR3 DNA sequence: TGTGCCAGCAGTAGCCGGGACAGCTCAGATACGCAGTATTTT.

With regard to this clone: At the DNA level, this CDR3 is encoded by other sequences in the same sample as well. The rearrangement joins TRBV2 to TRBJ1-2, with 8 bases aligning to TRBD1. The CDR3 consists of 14 residues. V dropped 6 bases and J dropped 4; count of bases not matched to a gene: 7. The germline gives CDR1 SNHLY, CDR2 FYNNEI. CDR3 coding DNA: TGTGCCAGCAGAGCCGGGACAGGAGCCTATGGCTACACCTTC. This sequence encodes CASRAGTGAYGYTF. The entire variable domain, with the rest obtained from reference TRBV2 and TRBJ1-2, is as follows: EPEVTQTPSHQVTQMGQEVILRCVPISNHLYFYWYRQILGQKVEFLVSFYNNEISEKSEIFDDQFSVERPDGSNFTLKIRSTKLEDSAMYFCASRAGTGAYGYTFGSGTRLTVV.

This chain links TRBV10-3 with TRBJ2-5; 14 bases are shared with TRBD2. V trimming: 6 bases; J trimming: 11 bases; junction bases outside the gene matches: 11. Germline assignment: CDR1 ENHRY and CDR2 SYGVKD. This CDR3 spans 15 amino acids. CDR3 sequence: CAIRGGTSGRGEQYF. CDR3 DNA sequence: TGTGCCATCAGGGGAGGGACTAGCGGGAGAGGGGAGCAGTACTTC.

The V call is TRBV6-5, the J call TRBJ2-7; D might be TRBD2 (6 bases). This CDR3 comprises 14 residues. From germline, CDR1 is MNHEY and CDR2 SVGAGI. V was clipped by 2 bases and J by 6 bases, with 14 bases between them. The CDR3 bases are TGTGCCAGCAGTTACCGGGCGGGGACGGGCGAGCAGTACTTC. Its translation: CASSYRAGTGEQYF.

This sequence joins TRBV11-2 and TRBJ2-5; D may correspond to TRBD1 or TRBD2 (6 bases each). The J call may be in error: the DNA end matches TRBJ2-7 better. The CDR3 is 16 amino acids. Germline lookup yields CDR1 SGHAT and CDR2 FQNNGV. CDR3 DNA: TGTGCCAGCAGCAGGGGGGCCTCACCGCTTTCCAACGAGCAGTACTTC. Protein sequence: CASSRGASPLSNEQYF.

CDR3 in amino acids: CASSQELRPSYNEQFF. The CDR3 DNA reads as TGTGCCAGCAGCCAAGAATTGCGACCGTCCTACAATGAGCAGTTCTTC. The chain uses TRBV4-2 and TRBJ2-1; unclear D gene. The V end lost 0 bases, the J end lost 1 base, and 10 bases lay between the germline ends. Germline lookup yields CDR1 LGHNA and CDR2 YNFKEQ. The CDR3 length is 16 residues.

The rearrangement joins TRBV2 to TRBJ2-5, with TRBD2 identical over 11 bases. The end of the DNA aligns better with TRBJ2-7, so the J call may be wrong. The CDR3 sequence is 14 residues long. The germline gives CDR1 SNHLY, CDR2 FYNNEI. The CDR3 DNA sequence: TGTGCCAGCAGCATAGCGGGAGGGTCGGGCGAGCAGTACTTC. It yields the protein CASSIAGGSGEQYF.

This clone came up once. The V and J genes are TRBV5-1 and TRBJ2-3; 7 bases are a match to TRBD2. CDR1 and CDR2 from the germline V gene are SGHRS and YFSETQ. Trimming cost V 4 bases and J 3 bases; bases outside gene matches: 5. This CDR3 region has 14 residues. DNA of the CDR3: TGCGCCAGCAGCCGACTAGCCGGAACAGATACGCAGTATTTT. Translating gives CASSRLAGTDTQYF.

The rearrangement links TRBV7-6 to TRBJ1-6; D uncertain. Germline V lookup: CDR1 SGHVS, CDR2 FNYEAQ. Trimming cost V 3 bases and J 7 bases, with 10 bases left between them. The CDR3 covers 14 residues. CDR3 DNA sequence: TGTGCCAGCAGCTTTGGCAGCGGAAATTCACCCCTCCACTTT. Translated: CASSFGSGNSPLHF.

This sequence joins TRBV11-2 and TRBJ2-7, with D tentatively TRBD2 (6 bases). Trimming cost V 1 base and J 6 bases, with 16 bases left between them. This CDR3 spans 15 amino acids. CDR1 and CDR2 from the germline V gene are SGHAT and FQNNGV. Written as DNA, the CDR3 is TGTGCCAGCAGCTTAGTTTTCCCGTTGGGGGGCGAGCAGTACTTC. Its translation is CASSLVFPLGGEQYF.

This clone occurred once. CDR3 DNA: TGTGCCAGCTCACCACCCGGACACTACGAGCAGTACTTC. Its translation is CASSPPGHYEQYF. The chain has TRBV18 and TRBJ2-7; TRBD1 might be the D (5 bases). The CDR3 is made up of 13 amino acids. The germline V and J ends were trimmed by 0 bases and 3 bases, with 6 bases remaining between them. Germline CDR1 KGHSH, CDR2 LQKENI. Full variable domain (missing parts from reference TRBV18 and TRBJ2-7): NAGVMQNPRHLVRRRGQEARLRCSPMKGHSHVYWYRQLPEEGLKFMVYLQKENIIDESGMPKERFSAEFPKEGPSILRIQQVVRGDSAAYFCASSPPGHYEQYFGPGTRLTVT.